Shown below are 25 T cell receptor beta chains from a single sample sequenced in a study of blood T cell repertoires in COVID-19. The data were produced by immunoSEQ multiplex PCR, yet TCRdb's version contains in-frame clones alone and is incomplete. The sample comprises about 88,000 clones, 87% of which are singletons, and 15% rests with the top ten. Sequencing was performed on peripheral blood. All receptors derive from a male donor with acute or convalescent COVID-19.

V usage is TRBV6-6 and J usage is TRBJ1-6; the D is unclear. Germline-derived CDR1 and CDR2 are MNHNY and SVGAGI (reference sequence). CDR3 length: 17 amino acids. The V gene lost 5 bases and the J gene lost 0 bases, with 14 bases spanning the gap. CDR3 amino acids: CASSPPRRSSYNSPLHF. The DNA for the CDR3 is TGTGCCAGCAGTCCCCCCCGACGGAGCTCCTATAATTCACCCCTCCACTTT.

This clone was recorded a few times. The CDR3 spells CASRRTGDDGYTF. DNA for the CDR3: TGTGCCAGCAGGAGGACAGGGGATGATGGCTACACCTTC. The chain uses TRBV5-4 and TRBJ1-2; TRBD1 aligns across 9 bases. Germline V gene sequence: CDR1 SGHNT, CDR2 YYREEE (reference sequence). CDR3 length: 13 amino acids. Losses at the gene ends were 5 bases for V and 6 bases for J; bases not matched to a gene: 5.

CDR3 loop: CASSVKWSGNTEAFF. For the CDR3, the DNA is TGTGCCAGTAGTGTCAAATGGTCCGGGAACACTGAAGCTTTCTTT. The genes are TRBV19 and TRBJ1-1; D is ambiguous. The CDR3 covers 15 residues. Germline CDR1 reads LNHDA; CDR2 reads SQIVND (reference sequence). The V end lost 5 bases, the J end lost 1 base, and 14 bases lay between the germline ends.

In nucleotides, the CDR3 is TGTGCCACCAGTGATTTCTCCGGGACAGGGGGAGAAAAACTGTTTTTT. It is translated as CATSDFSGTGGEKLFF. The chain combines TRBV24-1 with TRBJ1-4; 11 bases map to TRBD1. This CDR3 contains 16 residues. V shed 1 base and J 8 bases; nucleotides not matched to a gene: 5. The germline V gene encodes CDR1 KGHDR and CDR2 SFDVKD.

The chain is built from TRBV5-6 and TRBJ2-5; 12 bases agree with TRBD2. Per germline, CDR1 SGHDT and CDR2 YYEEEE. The CDR3 is 14 residues long. Germline trimming cut 2 bases from V and 14 bases from J; bases unmatched to any gene: 10. Here the CDR3 DNA reads TGTGCCAGCAGCTTTCTAGCGGGGGGGAGTAGGGCCTACTTC. As protein: CASSFLAGGSRAYF.

The chain links TRBV18 to TRBJ2-2; tentatively, D is TRBD1 (5 bases). Trimming cost V 4 bases and J 3 bases, with 9 bases left between them. Germline assignment: CDR1 KGHSH and CDR2 LQKENI. The CDR3 covers 14 residues. CDR3 DNA sequence: TGTGCCAGCTCACTTACGACAGACACCGGGGAGCTGTTTTTT. This encodes CASSLTTDTGELFF. Full variable domain (missing parts from reference TRBV18 and TRBJ2-2): NAGVMQNPRHLVRRRGQEARLRCSPMKGHSHVYWYRQLPEEGLKFMVYLQKENIIDESGMPKERFSAEFPKEGPSILRIQQVVRGDSAAYFCASSLTTDTGELFFGEGSRLTVL.

The chain links TRBV6-2 or TRBV6-3 to TRBJ2-7; D unresolved. V dropped 2 bases and J dropped 3 bases, with 2 bases sitting between them. Germline V CDR1 and CDR2: MNHEY, SVGEGT. The CDR3 is 11 amino acids. In DNA form, the CDR3 reads TGTGCCAGCAGTTACCACTACGAGCAGTACTTC. As protein: CASSYHYEQYF.

CDR3 DNA: TGTGCCAGCAGCCTCGGACAGGAAAGCACAGATACGCAGTATTTT. The encoded protein is CASSLGQESTDTQYF. The chain employs TRBV5-8 and TRBJ2-3, with 7 bases matching TRBD1. This CDR3 is built from 15 residues. Germline-derived CDR1 and CDR2 are SGHTS and YDEGEE. V gave up 4 bases and J gave up 0 bases; unmatched junction bases: 5. Together with reference TRBV5-8 and TRBJ2-3, the CDR3 gives the full variable domain: EAGVTQSPTHLIKTRGQQATLRCSPISGHTSVYWYQQALGLGLQFLLWYDEGEERNRGNFPPRFSGRQFPNYSSELNVNALELEDSALYLCASSLGQESTDTQYFGPGTRLTVL.

As DNA, the CDR3 is TGTGCCAGCTCGGACTTCGCTTTGGTTACGCAGTATTTT. This encodes CASSDFALVTQYF. The genes are TRBV2 and TRBJ2-3; tentative D call: TRBD2 (5 bases). CDR1 and CDR2 (germline): SNHLY, FYNNEI. V lost 8 bases to trimming and J lost 8 bases, with 17 bases between them. This CDR3 has 13 residues. The full variable domain, with the rest looked up from reference TRBV2 and TRBJ2-3, is EPEVTQTPSHQVTQMGQEVILRCVPISNHLYFYWYRQILGQKVEFLVSFYNNEISEKSEIFDDQFSVERPDGSNFTLKIRSTKLEDSAMYFCASSDFALVTQYFGPGTRLTVL.

The chain recombines TRBV6-5 with TRBJ2-7; TRBD2 might be the D (6 bases). Trimming removed 10 bases from V and 3 bases from J, with 22 bases in between. The CDR3 is made up of 15 amino acids. Looked up from germline, CDR1 is MNHEY and CDR2 is SVGAGI. The CDR3 sequence: CATLFPRVGGYEQYF. CDR3 in DNA: TGTGCCACCCTTTTCCCCAGGGTGGGGGGCTACGAGCAGTACTTC.

CDR3 sequence reads: CASSEGASGANVLTF. The CDR3 DNA reads TGTGCCAGCAGTGAAGGGGCCTCTGGGGCCAACGTCCTGACTTTC. The V call is TRBV6-4, the J call TRBJ2-6; a possible D gene is TRBD1 (5 bases). Trimming removed 3 bases from V and 0 bases from J, with 6 bases in between. Germline assignment: CDR1 MRHNA and CDR2 SNTAGT. CDR3 length: 15 amino acids.

The chain recombines TRBV6-5 with TRBJ2-3; 8 nucleotides match TRBD2. V gave up 2 bases and J gave up 2 bases; unmatched junction bases: 3. The length of the CDR3 is 15 residues. Germline CDR1 MNHEY, CDR2 SVGAGI. The CDR3 loop is CASSYTSGDTDTQYF. CDR3 nucleotides: TGTGCCAGCAGTTACACTAGCGGAGACACAGATACGCAGTATTTT.

The chain combines TRBV5-1 with TRBJ1-2; 9 nucleotides line up with TRBD1. This CDR3 is built from 14 residues. Germline V gene data show CDR1 as SGHRS and CDR2 as YFSETQ. V was clipped by 4 bases and J by 4 bases; unmatched bases: 5. CDR3 DNA: TGCGCCAGCAGCCCCGACAGGGGGGCCTATGGCTACACCTTC. This gives the protein CASSPDRGAYGYTF. The variable domain in full, with the rest retrieved from reference TRBV5-1 and TRBJ1-2, is KAGVTQTPRYLIKTRGQQVTLSCSPISGHRSVSWYQQTPGQGLQFLFEYFSETQRNKGNFPGRFSGRQFSNSRSEMNVSTLELGDSALYLCASSPDRGAYGYTFGSGTRLTVV.

This chain joins TRBV25-1 and TRBJ1-6; unclear D gene. The CDR3 consists of 14 residues. From germline, CDR1 is MGHDK and CDR2 SYGVNS. The germline V and J ends were trimmed by 3 bases and 13 bases, with 16 bases remaining between them. Written as DNA, the CDR3 is TGTGCCAGCAGTGACCCCCACGGGTTTGGGCCCCTCCACTTT. Translating it yields CASSDPHGFGPLHF. The full variable domain, rest sourced from reference TRBV25-1 and TRBJ1-6, is EADIYQTPRYLVIGTGKKITLECSQTMGHDKMYWYQQDPGMELHLIHYSYGVNSTEKGDLSSESTVSRIRTEHFPLTLESARPSHTSQYLCASSDPHGFGPLHFGNGTRLTVT.

The rearrangement uses TRBV6-5 and TRBJ2-7; 7 bases agree with TRBD1. V dropped 0 bases and J dropped 0; count of bases not matched to a gene: 5. This CDR3 has 16 amino acids. Germline V gene sequence: CDR1 MNHEY, CDR2 SVGAGI. The CDR3: CASSYSGGGGSYEQYF. As DNA, the CDR3 is TGTGCCAGCAGTTACTCAGGGGGCGGAGGCTCCTACGAGCAGTACTTC.

This clone was seen just once. The CDR3 nucleotides read TGTGCCAGCAGACCAGGGAGGCGAACTGAAGCTTTCTTT. Protein product: CASRPGRRTEAFF. The chain uses TRBV6-5 and TRBJ1-1; maybe TRBD1 (5 bases). Germline CDR1 and CDR2: MNHEY and SVGAGI. The CDR3 loop spans 13 amino acids. Trimming cost V 6 bases and J 5 bases, with 13 bases left between them.

The J gene is TRBJ2-3, the V gene TRBV6-5, with 9 positions matching TRBD1. The germline V gene encodes CDR1 MNHEY and CDR2 SVGAGI. The CDR3 spans 15 residues. The ends lost 6 bases at V and 2 bases at J; junction bases unmatched: 6. The CDR3 region is CASRRDRDFTDTQYF. In DNA form, the CDR3 reads TGTGCCAGCAGAAGGGACAGGGATTTCACAGATACGCAGTATTTT.

The chain joins TRBV6-5 to TRBJ1-5; D remains unclear. The CDR3 loop spans 15 amino acids. Germline lookup yields CDR1 MNHEY and CDR2 SVGAGI. V gave up 7 bases and J gave up 0 bases, with 13 bases separating them. The CDR3 DNA is TGTGCCAGCACCCCAGACTCTCTTAGCAATCAGCCCCAGCATTTT. This gives the protein CASTPDSLSNQPQHF.

V and J are TRBV19 and TRBJ1-5; 9 nucleotides match TRBD1. Germline V gene lookup returns CDR1 LNHDA and CDR2 SQIVND (reference sequence). Trimming removed 6 bases from V and 1 base from J; junction bases left unmatched: 4. The CDR3 has 15 residues. CDR3 sequence reads: CASRTQGASNQPQHF. The CDR3 nucleotides are TGTGCCAGTAGGACACAGGGGGCCAGCAATCAGCCCCAGCATTTT.

In the case of this clone: This CDR3 is also generated by other DNA sequences in the sample. The chain is built from TRBV6-1 and TRBJ1-1; D may be TRBD1 (6 bases). The V and J ends lost 4 bases and 4 bases respectively, with 19 bases between them. The CDR3 extends over 16 amino acids. Per the germline V gene, CDR1 is MNHNS and CDR2 is SASEGT. The CDR3 spells CASSGAGGPQSTEAFF. The DNA for the CDR3 is TGTGCCAGCAGTGGGGCGGGGGGGCCCCAGAGCACTGAAGCTTTCTTT.

This chain uses TRBV5-5 with TRBJ1-5; D is unclear. Trimming took 3 bases from V and 3 from J, leaving 13 bases between them. The CDR3 length is 15 residues. CDR1 is SGHKS and CDR2 is YYEKEE in the germline V gene (reference sequence). In nucleotides, the CDR3 is TGTGCCAGCAGCTCAACGGGGATCGACAATCAGCCCCAGCATTTT. It encodes CASSSTGIDNQPQHF.

The V call is TRBV7-2, the J call TRBJ1-1, with D possibly TRBD1 on 5 matching bases. The CDR3 sequence is 14 residues long. Germline-derived CDR1 and CDR2 are SGHTA and FQGNSA. Between the trimmed V and J ends, which lost 2 bases and 10 bases, there was a span of 17 bases. In DNA form, the CDR3 reads TGTGCCAGCAGCTTATCCCCGCGGGGCGGAATAGCTTTCTTT. It translates to CASSLSPRGGIAFF.

V gene TRBV19 combines with J gene TRBJ1-1; 7 bases fit TRBD1. Trimming removed 3 bases from V and 1 base from J; junction bases left unmatched: 2. The CDR3 is 14 amino acids. Germline V gives CDR1 LNHDA, CDR2 SQIVND (reference sequence). DNA for the CDR3: TGTGCCAGTAGTATGGGACAGAGGAACACTGAAGCTTTCTTT. Encoded protein: CASSMGQRNTEAFF.

The rearrangement joins TRBV5-1 to TRBJ2-3, with TRBD2 matching 12 bases. The CDR3 contains 16 residues. V trimming: 0 bases; J trimming: 4 bases; junction bases outside the gene matches: 3. Per germline, CDR1 SGHRS and CDR2 YFSETQ. The CDR3 here is CASSLGLAGGPDTQYF. CDR3 DNA sequence: TGCGCCAGCAGCTTGGGGCTAGCGGGGGGGCCAGATACGCAGTATTTT. The complete variable domain, with remaining parts taken from reference TRBV5-1 and TRBJ2-3, reads KAGVTQTPRYLIKTRGQQVTLSCSPISGHRSVSWYQQTPGQGLQFLFEYFSETQRNKGNFPGRFSGRQFSNSRSEMNVSTLELGDSALYLCASSLGLAGGPDTQYFGPGTRLTVL.

V usage is TRBV5-1 and J usage is TRBJ1-1; D is uncertain. The CDR3 covers 15 residues. The germline CDR1 and CDR2 sequences are SGHRS and YFSETQ. With 0 bases removed from V and 1 base from J, the gap between germline ends came to 10 bases. The CDR3 DNA sequence: TGCGCCAGCAGCTTGGTTGGAGTATGGAACACTGAAGCTTTCTTT. Residues: CASSLVGVWNTEAFF.